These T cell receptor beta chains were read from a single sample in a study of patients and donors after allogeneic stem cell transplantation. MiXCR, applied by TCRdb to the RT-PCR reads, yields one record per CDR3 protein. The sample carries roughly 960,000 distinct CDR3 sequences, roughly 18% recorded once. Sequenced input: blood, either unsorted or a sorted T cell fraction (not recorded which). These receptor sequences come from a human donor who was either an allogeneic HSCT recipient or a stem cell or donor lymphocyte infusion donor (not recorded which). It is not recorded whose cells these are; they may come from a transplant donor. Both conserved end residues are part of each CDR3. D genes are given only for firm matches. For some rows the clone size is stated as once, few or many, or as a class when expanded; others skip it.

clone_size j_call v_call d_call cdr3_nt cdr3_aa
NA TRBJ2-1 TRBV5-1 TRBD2 TGCGCCAGCAGCTTTGATAGCGGGGGGCTCAGCTCCTACAATGAGCAGTTCTTC CASSFDSGGLSSYNEQFF
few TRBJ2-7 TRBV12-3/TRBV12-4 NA TGTGCCAGCAGTAGTCCAGGGGTGGTCTACGAGCAGTACTTC CASSSPGVVYEQYF
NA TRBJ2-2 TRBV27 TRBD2 TGTGCCAGCAGTTTATTACTAGCGGGAGATTCGGGCACCGGGGAGCTGTTTTTT CASSLLLAGDSGTGELFF
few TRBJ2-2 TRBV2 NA TGTGCCAGCAGCCGCGCGGGCGGGACGATAGGAACGGCCGGGGAGCTGTTTTTT CASSRAGGTIGTAGELFF
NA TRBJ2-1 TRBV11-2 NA TGTGCCAGCAGCGGGATGCCCGGTCGGGGTACCTTC CASSGMPGRGTF
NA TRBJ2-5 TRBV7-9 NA TGTGCCAGCAGCTCCCAGGGACGGGGGCGGGAGACCCAGTACTTC CASSSQGRGRETQYF
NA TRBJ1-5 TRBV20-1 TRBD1 TGCAGTGCTAGAGTCCCGGGACAGGTATCACAGCCCCAGCATTTT CSARVPGQVSQPQHF
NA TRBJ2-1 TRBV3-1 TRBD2 TGTGCCAGCAGCCCCCATGGGGGTAGCGGGGCCTCCAATGAGCAGTTCTTC CASSPHGGSGASNEQFF
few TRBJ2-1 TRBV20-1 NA TGCAGTGCTAGAGCAGGGCGGAATGAGCAGTTCTTC CSARAGRNEQFF
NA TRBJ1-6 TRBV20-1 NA TGCAGTGCTCCCTTTAAAGGGTCGGGGGAAGGCTCACCCCTCCACTTT CSAPFKGSGEGSPLHF
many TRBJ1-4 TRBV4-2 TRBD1 TGTGCCAGCAGCCAAGGAGGGGGACAGCGTAATGAAAAACTGTTTTTT CASSQGGGQRNEKLFF
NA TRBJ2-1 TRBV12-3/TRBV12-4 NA TGTGCCAGCACCCTCTTGGGTGAGCAGTTCTTC CASTLLGEQFF
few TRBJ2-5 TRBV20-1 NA TGCAGTGCTAGTCCTTTGCGAGCCAGGGGGGAAGAGACCCAGTACTTC CSASPLRARGEETQYF
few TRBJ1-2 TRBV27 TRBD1 TGTGCCAGCAGCTCACAGGGGAGGGGCTACACCTTC CASSSQGRGYTF
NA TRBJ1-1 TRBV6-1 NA TGTGCCAGCAGACCGGGACACCACATGAACACTGAAGCTTTCTTT CASRPGHHMNTEAFF
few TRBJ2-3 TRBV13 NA TGTGCCAGCAGCGCCATAGGAGGCACAGATACGCAGTATTTT CASSAIGGTDTQYF
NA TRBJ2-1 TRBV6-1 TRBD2 TGTGCCAGCAGCAACGAACGGACTAGCGGCTACAATGAGCAGTTCTTC CASSNERTSGYNEQFF
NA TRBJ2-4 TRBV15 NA TGTGCCACCAGCAGAGATCCGGGATCGGCCAAAAACATTCAGTACTTC CATSRDPGSAKNIQYF
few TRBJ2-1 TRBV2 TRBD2 TGTGCCAGCAGGACCACAATAGCGGGACCCTCCTACAATGAGCAGTTCTTC CASRTTIAGPSYNEQFF
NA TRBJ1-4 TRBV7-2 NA TGTGCCAGCAGCTTAGTATCTGCGTCGAATGAAAAACTGTTTTTT CASSLVSASNEKLFF
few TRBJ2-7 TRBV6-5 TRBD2 TGTGCCAGCAGTTACCAGCGGGAGGGCTACGAGCAGTACTTC CASSYQREGYEQYF
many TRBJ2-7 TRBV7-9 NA TGTGCCAGCAGCTCCCGAAAGGGAGAGCAGTACTTC CASSSRKGEQYF
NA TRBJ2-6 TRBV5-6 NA TGTGCCAGCAGCTTGGCCGAGGGGACGGAGGGCTCTGGGGCCAACGTCCTGACTTTC CASSLAEGTEGSGANVLTF
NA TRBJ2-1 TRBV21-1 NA TGTGCCAGCAGCCCGCCGCCGCCAGGGGCTTACAATGAGCAGTTCTTC CASSPPPPGAYNEQFF
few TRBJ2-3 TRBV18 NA TGTGCCAGCTCAACGGGCCCCACAGATACGCAGTATTTT CASSTGPTDTQYF
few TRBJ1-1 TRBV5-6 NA TGTGCCAGCAGCGCGACTGGTAGTGAAGCTTTCTTT CASSATGSEAFF